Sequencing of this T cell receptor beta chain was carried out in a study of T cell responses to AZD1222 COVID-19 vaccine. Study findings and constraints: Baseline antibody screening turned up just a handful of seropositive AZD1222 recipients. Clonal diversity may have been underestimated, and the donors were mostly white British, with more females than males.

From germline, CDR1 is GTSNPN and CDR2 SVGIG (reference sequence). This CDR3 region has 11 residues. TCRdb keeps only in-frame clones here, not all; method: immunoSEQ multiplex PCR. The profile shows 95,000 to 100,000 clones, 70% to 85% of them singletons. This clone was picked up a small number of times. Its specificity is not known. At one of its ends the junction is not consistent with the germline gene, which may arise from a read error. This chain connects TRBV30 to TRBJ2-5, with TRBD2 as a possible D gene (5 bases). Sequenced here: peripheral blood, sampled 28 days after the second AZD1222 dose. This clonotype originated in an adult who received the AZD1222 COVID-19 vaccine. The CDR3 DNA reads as TGTGCCGGGAGCGGTGGAGAGACCCAGTACTTC. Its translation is CAGSGGETQYF.